The 11 T cell receptor beta chains below were found in one sample sequenced in a study of blood T cell repertoires in COVID-19. The table came from immunoSEQ multiplex PCR; TCRdb's copy has only in-frame clones and leaves some out. The table lists approximately 150,000 clones, roughly nine tenths of them singletons. The sample consisted of peripheral blood. Receptors originate from a woman in her 70s with acute or convalescent COVID-19.

The chain recombines TRBV19 with TRBJ2-6; D possibly corresponds to TRBD1 (5 bases). There are 14 residues in the CDR3. Trimming cost V 2 bases and J 4 bases, with 6 bases left between them. The germline gives CDR1 LNHDA, CDR2 SQIVND (reference sequence). CDR3 residues: CASSIRGGANVLTF. The CDR3 DNA reads TGTGCCAGTAGTATAAGGGGAGGGGCCAACGTCCTGACTTTC.

This clone was counted a single time. The chain links TRBV11-2 to TRBJ2-1; no firm D call. Trimming took off 1 base at V and 8 bases at J, with 6 bases between the two ends. From germline, CDR1 is SGHAT and CDR2 FQNNGV. The CDR3 has 12 residues. CDR3 nucleotide sequence: TGTGCCAGCAGCTTAGGGGCCTATGAGCAGTTCTTC. Translated, it gives CASSLGAYEQFF.

This clone has just one count. The chain links TRBV7-8 to TRBJ1-5, with 8 bases lining up with TRBD1. The CDR3 runs 15 residues. Germline V gene lookup returns CDR1 SGHVS and CDR2 FQNEAQ. V lost 5 bases and J lost 5; bases outside the gene matches: 8. The chain's CDR3 is CASSRRGQVYQPQHF. The CDR3 DNA reads TGTGCCAGCAGCCGTCGGGGACAGGTTTATCAGCCCCAGCATTTT.

The J gene is TRBJ1-2, the V gene TRBV4-3; weak D call: TRBD1 (5 bases). The germline V gene encodes CDR1 LGHNA and CDR2 YSLEER. The CDR3 covers 15 residues. Trimming took off 1 base at V and 5 bases at J, with 14 bases between the two ends. CDR3 amino acids: CASSQGKVGGYGYTF. CDR3 bases: TGCGCCAGCAGCCAAGGCAAAGTGGGGGGGTATGGCTACACCTTC.

This chain connects TRBV2 to TRBJ2-4; D ambiguous. V lost 6 bases to trimming and J lost 0 bases, with 9 bases between them. The germline CDR1 and CDR2 sequences are SNHLY and FYNNEI. There are 14 residues in the CDR3. This chain's CDR3 is CASRGRIAKNIQYF. The CDR3 DNA reads as TGTGCCAGCAGGGGCAGAATAGCCAAAAACATTCAGTACTTC.

The rearrangement joins TRBV7-9 to TRBJ1-1, with 7 bases identical to TRBD1. Germline loops: CDR1 SEHNR, CDR2 FQNEAQ (reference sequence). The V gene end was trimmed by 5 bases and the J gene end by 1 base; junction bases not matched to a gene: 4. This CDR3 comprises 14 residues. The CDR3 DNA reads TGTGCCAGCAGCGTAGGGACAGCGAACACTGAAGCTTTCTTT. Protein product: CASSVGTANTEAFF.

The chain employs TRBV28 and TRBJ1-1; D might be TRBD1 (6 bases). The CDR3 spans 14 residues. Germline loops: CDR1 MDHEN, CDR2 SYDVKM. V was clipped by 1 base and J by 5 bases, with 11 bases between them. The CDR3 DNA is TGTGCCAGCAGTTTATACAGGGTGGGTACTGAAGCTTTCTTT. This translates into CASSLYRVGTEAFF.

This clone was found once. The chain carries TRBV12-3 or TRBV12-4 and TRBJ1-3; unclear D gene. V was shortened by 6 bases and J by 7 bases, with 13 bases between the two germline ends. The CDR3 extends over 13 amino acids. CDR3 sequence: CASSSLTLNTIYF. Here the CDR3 DNA reads TGTGCCAGCAGCTCCTTGACACTCAACACCATATATTTT.

This chain joins TRBV27 and TRBJ1-2; no clear D gene. The ends were cut back, 6 bases at V and 8 bases at J, with 16 bases in the middle. The CDR3 sequence is 13 residues long. Germline lookup yields CDR1 MNHEY and CDR2 SMNVEV (reference sequence). For the CDR3, the DNA is TGTGCCAGCAGCTCCTCCGGGAGGATGGGCTACACCTTC. Protein: CASSSSGRMGYTF.

The rearrangement joins TRBV10-1 to TRBJ2-2; D gene uncertain. Germline lookup yields CDR1 WNHNN and CDR2 SYGVQD (reference sequence). The CDR3 has 12 residues. V lost 5 bases and J 3 bases, leaving 4 bases between the germline ends. The CDR3: CASSPYTGELFF. The CDR3 DNA reads TGCGCCAGCAGTCCTTACACCGGGGAGCTGTTTTTT.

The chain uses TRBV24-1 and TRBJ1-5; TRBD1 is a possible D gene (6 bases). This CDR3 has 13 residues. V gave up 9 bases and J gave up 1 base, with 9 bases separating them. From germline, CDR1 is KGHDR and CDR2 SFDVKD. The CDR3 bases are TGTGCCACCCAGGGGAACAGCAATCAGCCCCAGCATTTT. Translated, it gives CATQGNSNQPQHF.